Below are 18 T cell receptor beta chains sequenced from a single sample in a study of blood T cells in healthy people across ages. It was with a sample-barcoded 5' primer and a J-beta primer mix that a second PCR of about 7 to 12 cycles was run. MiXCR, run by TCRdb on the 5' RACE reads, gives a single entry per CDR3 protein. Of 900,000 to 950,000 distinct CDR3 sequences listed, about 28% were seen once; the top ten hold 10%. The same specimen was also included in a second study, on T cells of mothers and their children.

Sample: blood. These receptors all stem from a woman between 35 and 50 years old in good health.

V and J are TRBV20-1 and TRBJ1-5; TRBD1 matches 7 bases. Germline V gene sequence: CDR1 DFQATT, CDR2 SNEGSKA (reference sequence). CDR3 length: 15 amino acids. The CDR3 is CSTQRGQHSNQPQHF. The CDR3 DNA reads as TGCAGCACCCAAAGGGGGCAACATAGCAATCAGCCCCAGCATTTT.

The rearrangement joins TRBV29-1 to TRBJ2-7; no clear D gene. Germline V gene sequence: CDR1 SQVTM, CDR2 ANQGSEA. Trimming pared 1 base from V and 0 bases from J, leaving 7 bases between. CDR3 size: 13 residues. CDR3 region: CSVEGSSSYEQYF. The CDR3, as DNA: TGCAGCGTTGAAGGCAGCAGCTCCTACGAGCAGTACTTC.

This chain connects TRBV6-6 to TRBJ2-1; TRBD1 matches 7 bases. This CDR3 region has 15 residues. With V trimmed by 6 bases and J by 10 bases, 15 bases remained unmatched. Germline V gene data show CDR1 as MNHNY and CDR2 as SVGAGI (reference sequence). Here the CDR3 DNA reads TGTGCCAGCAGACCACCACAGGGGAATCTCTACGAGCAGTTCTTC. Its protein product is CASRPPQGNLYEQFF.

To note about this clonotype: One base away lies a much larger clone, so this may be a sequencing read error. This chain links TRBV28 with TRBJ2-3, with D perhaps TRBD1 (5 bases). Germline V lookup: CDR1 MDHEN, CDR2 SYDVKM. CDR3 size: 14 residues. CDR3 region: CVSSPVGRVDTQYF. The CDR3 region has the DNA TGTGTCAGCAGCCCCGTCGGCAGGGTAGATACGCAGTATTTT.

This clonotype was observed at least ten times. The rearrangement links TRBV28 to TRBJ2-7, with TRBD1 matching 10 bases. The trim removed 8 bases at V and 6 bases at J, leaving 10 bases unmatched. CDR1 is MDHEN, CDR2 SYDVKM, per germline. This CDR3 comprises 14 residues. The DNA of the CDR3 is TGTGCCAGCGACGTCGACAGGGGGCTGGGCGAGCAGTACTTC. Protein sequence: CASDVDRGLGEQYF. Complete variable domain (other parts from reference TRBV28 and TRBJ2-7): DVKVTQSSRYLVKRTGEKVFLECVQDMDHENMFWYRQDPGLGLRLIYFSYDVKMKEKGDIPEGYSVSREKKERFSLILESASTNQTSMYLCASDVDRGLGEQYFGPGTRLTVT.

In its sample, this clonotype was seen a few times. The gene calls are TRBV9 and TRBJ1-5; D gene unclear. Deletions cut 3 bases from V and 7 bases from J, with 23 bases between. The CDR3 length is 17 residues. The germline gives CDR1 SGDLS, CDR2 YYNGEE. CDR3 residues: CASSGGSTLTVGQPQHF. CDR3 DNA: TGTGCCAGCAGCGGAGGGTCAACATTGACCGTGGGGCAGCCCCAGCATTTT. The full variable domain, completed using reference TRBV9 and TRBJ1-5, is DSGVTQTPKHLITATGQRVTLRCSPRSGDLSVYWYQQSLDQGLQFLIQYYNGEERAKGNILERFSAQQFPDLHSELNLSSLELGDSALYFCASSGGSTLTVGQPQHFGDGTRLSIL.

This clonotype occurred many times. The chain combines TRBV27 with TRBJ2-7, with TRBD1 matching over 12 bases. In germline, CDR1 is MNHEY, CDR2 SMNVEV (reference sequence). This CDR3 is 15 amino acids long. The V gene end was trimmed by 0 bases and the J gene end by 6 bases; junction bases not matched to a gene: 3. The CDR3 region is CASSLSGTGGFEQYF. CDR3 bases: TGTGCCAGCAGTTTATCGGGGACAGGGGGCTTCGAGCAGTACTTC.

This clonotype was seen ten or more times. This chain joins TRBV29-1 and TRBJ1-1; tentatively, D is TRBD1 (6 bases). The germline gives CDR1 SQVTM, CDR2 ANQGSEA. V gave up 5 bases and J gave up 1 base, with 11 bases separating them. The CDR3 covers 13 residues. Here the CDR3 DNA reads TGCAGCGTTTGGGCCAGGGGGAACACTGAAGCTTTCTTT. Translated: CSVWARGNTEAFF.

V usage is TRBV14 and J usage is TRBJ2-1; TRBD2 agrees at 11 bases. Per germline, CDR1 SGHDN and CDR2 FVKESK. The CDR3 runs 20 residues. With V trimmed by 4 bases and J by 5 bases, 19 bases remained unmatched. In nucleotides, the CDR3 is TGTGCCAGCAGCCTACTGTCGGGACTAGCGGTCAGGTACCCTCACAATGAGCAGTTCTTC. Amino acids: CASSLLSGLAVRYPHNEQFF.

V and J are TRBV3-1 and TRBJ1-1; D ambiguous. This CDR3 region has 15 residues. Trimming removed 4 bases at V and 2 bases at J, with 14 bases between. Per the germline V gene, CDR1 is LGHDT and CDR2 is YNNKEL (reference sequence). The CDR3 loop reads CASSPRPIPNTEAFF. For the CDR3, the DNA is TGTGCCAGCAGCCCCAGACCGATACCCAACACTGAAGCTTTCTTT.

The chain recombines TRBV14 with TRBJ1-2; TRBD1 matches at 7 bases. Germline CDR1 and CDR2: SGHDN and FVKESK. V lost 0 bases, J lost 8 bases, and 9 bases stayed unmatched. There are 15 residues in the CDR3. As DNA, the CDR3 is TGTGCCAGCAGCCAAGAACTCGGACAGGTCGGGGGCTACACCTTC. Translated: CASSQELGQVGGYTF. The entire variable domain, with the rest obtained from reference TRBV14 and TRBJ1-2, is as follows: EAGVTQFPSHSVIEKGQTVTLRCDPISGHDNLYWYRRVMGKEIKFLLHFVKESKQDESGMPNNRFLAERTGGTYSTLKVQPAELEDSGVYFCASSQELGQVGGYTFGSGTRLTVV.

About this clonotype: One end of the junction does not line up with germline, which may come from a read error. This chain connects TRBV6-5 to TRBJ2-3; 7 nucleotides align to TRBD2. The CDR3 has 14 residues. Germline V gene sequence: CDR1 MNHEY, CDR2 SVGAGI. CDR3 in amino acids: CACSPTSGTDTQYF. The CDR3 DNA follows: TGTGCCTGCAGCCCAACTAGCGGCACAGATACGCAGTATTTT.

Regarding this clonotype: A read error may explain this, as a much larger clone is one base away. CDR3 protein: CSVGSNEQFF. The CDR3 nucleotides read TGCAGCGTTGGCAGCAATGAGCAGTTCTTC. The J gene is TRBJ2-1, the V gene TRBV29-1; D is undetermined. The germline gives CDR1 SQVTM, CDR2 ANQGSEA. CDR3 length: 10 residues. V was trimmed by 4 bases and J by 6 bases, leaving 4 bases between them.

This clonotype has ten or more counts. The CDR3 DNA follows: TGCAGCGTTGCCAGGGACCCCTACGAGCAGTACTTC. Protein: CSVARDPYEQYF. The rearrangement uses TRBV29-1 and TRBJ2-7; the D call may be TRBD1 or TRBD2 (5 bases each). V was shortened by 4 bases and J by 2 bases, with 9 bases between the two germline ends. The CDR3 consists of 12 residues. From germline, CDR1 is SQVTM and CDR2 ANQGSEA.

In its sample, this clonotype was seen a few times. The chain carries TRBV9 and TRBJ2-1, with D possibly matching TRBD2 (7 bases). This CDR3 spans 16 amino acids. Trimming removed 0 bases from V and 2 bases from J, with 12 bases in between. Germline CDR1 SGDLS, CDR2 YYNGEE. CDR3 protein: CASSVGGGQTYNEQFF. The CDR3 DNA follows: TGTGCCAGCAGCGTAGGGGGGGGACAAACCTACAATGAGCAGTTCTTC.

This clonotype was detected a few times. This rearrangement joins TRBV7-9 to TRBJ1-2; D remains ambiguous. Germline V gene lookup returns CDR1 SEHNR and CDR2 FQNEAQ (reference sequence). The CDR3 has 14 amino acids. The ends were cut back, 5 bases at V and 4 bases at J, with 14 bases in the middle. CDR3 in DNA: TGTGCCAGCAGCCTCAGCGACGTTTTCTATGGCTACACCTTC. Protein product: CASSLSDVFYGYTF. Filled out from reference TRBV7-9 and TRBJ1-2, the complete variable domain reads DTGVSQNPRHKITKRGQNVTFRCDPISEHNRLYWYRQTLGQGPEFLTYFQNEAQLEKSRLLSDRFSAERPKGSFSTLEIQRTEQGDSAMYLCASSLSDVFYGYTFGSGTRLTVV.

This clonotype has only a few counts. The gene calls are TRBV28 and TRBJ1-1; 7 bases are a match to TRBD1. Germline CDR1 reads MDHEN; CDR2 reads SYDVKM. V gave up 6 bases and J gave up 5 bases; unmatched junction bases: 3. The CDR3 loop spans 12 amino acids. The CDR3 DNA is TGTGCCAGCAGGACAGGGACAACTGAAGCTTTCTTT. Protein product: CASRTGTTEAFF.

This clonotype was found a few times. This chain connects TRBV7-2 to TRBJ2-5, with a tentative D call TRBD2 (6 bases). Germline V lookup: CDR1 SGHTA, CDR2 FQGNSA. Deletions cut 4 bases from V and 5 bases from J, with 14 bases between. CDR3 length equals 14 residues. The CDR3 DNA reads as TGTGCCAGCAGCTCCGCGGGGCTCCTCGAGACCCAGTACTTC. It specifies CASSSAGLLETQYF.